This is a list of T cell receptor beta chains from one sample in a study of cytomegalovirus exposure and HLA in healthy donors. This table comes from immunoSEQ multiplex PCR, and its TCRdb copy is limited to in-frame clones, with some not included. The data contain under 200,000 clones, approximately 80% of them singletons. Specimen: PBMCs. Receptor source: a man aged 18 to 30 in good health and CMV-seronegative. The CDR3 runs from the conserved cysteine through the conserved F or W. A D gene is named only where the DNA matches it firmly.

D	V	J	DNA	CDR3
NA	TRBV5-5	TRBJ2-7	TGTGCCAGCAGCTTCGAGGCCCCCGGCGAGCAGTACTTC	CASSFEAPGEQYF
TRBD1	TRBV2	TRBJ2-1	TGTGCCAGCAGGCTCGGGACAGGGCGATACAATGAGCAGTTCTTC	CASRLGTGRYNEQFF
TRBD1	TRBV5-1	TRBJ2-7	TGCGCCAGCAGCACCGGACAGGGGCTAAGCGAGCAGTACTTC	CASSTGQGLSEQYF
NA	TRBV7-6	TRBJ2-2	TGTGCCAGCAGCTTAGTAGGGGAAAGGGCCGGGGAGCTGTTTTTT	CASSLVGERAGELFF
NA	TRBV28	TRBJ2-2	TGTGCCAGCAGTATTTTGACGGGGAACACCGGGGAGCTGTTTTTT	CASSILTGNTGELFF
NA	TRBV18	TRBJ1-4	TGTGCCAGCTCACCTCCTGGACAGTTTCGGTCTCTTGAAAAACTGTTTTTT	CASSPPGQFRSLEKLFF
NA	TRBV6-6	TRBJ1-2	TGTGCCAGCAGTCTAGCCGAGGAAATTCGGGTCTATGGCTACACCTTC	CASSLAEEIRVYGYTF
NA	TRBV9	TRBJ1-3	TGTGCCAGCAGCGCAGAGGAAACTGAGACAGCGCTCCCCCCGATTGGAAACACCATATATTTT	CASSAEETETALPPIGNTIYF
NA	TRBV28	TRBJ2-7	TGTGCCAGCAGCACCGGGGACCCCGGCCCTCGACAGGTCTCCTACGAGCAGTACTTC	CASSTGDPGPRQVSYEQYF
NA	TRBV2	TRBJ1-5	TGTGCCAGCAGCTTCCCTGGGGGGGCCTCCGGTCAGCCCCAGCATTTT	CASSFPGGASGQPQHF
TRBD2	TRBV9	TRBJ2-3	TGTGCCAGCAGCGTAGAATCCCTAGCGGGAGTTACAGATACGCAGTATTTT	CASSVESLAGVTDTQYF
NA	TRBV2	TRBJ1-2	TGTGCCAGCACCCCGTTCGGAGGATCCTATGGCTACACCTTC	CASTPFGGSYGYTF